This T cell receptor (beta chain) stems from a study of blood T cell repertoires in COVID-19. The wider study: Material from acute and convalescent COVID-19 was sourced from the United States, Italy and Spain. T cells, B-cell-depleted T cells, or PBMCs supplied cDNA or gDNA.

Germline loops: CDR1 ENHRY, CDR2 SYGVKD. The length of the CDR3 is 17 residues. J lost 3 bases, V lost 0 bases, and 1 base had no gene match. Generated by immunoSEQ multiplex PCR, the TCRdb table keeps only in-frame clones and is missing some. The repertoire holds about 380,000 clones, with approximately 89% as singletons. Which cohort a participant joined came from the clinical history participants gave. This TCR came from a man aged 30 to 45 who had recovered from COVID-19. This rearrangement joins TRBV10-3 to TRBJ2-1, with TRBD2 identical over 14 bases. The specimen sequenced was PBMCs or T cells enriched from blood (not recorded which). The CDR3 sequence is CAISESGTSGSYNEQFF. CDR3 in DNA: TGTGCCATCAGTGAGTCTGGGACTAGCGGGAGCTACAATGAGCAGTTCTTC.